One sample yielded the 5 T cell receptor beta chains listed below, sequenced in a study of identical twins. MiXCR, run by TCRdb on the 5' RACE reads, gives a single entry per CDR3 protein. The sample holds hundreds of thousands of distinct CDR3 sequences, roughly 12% seen once. Another study also made use of these data, one on yellow fever vaccine responses in identical twins.

Specimen: CD8+ T cells sorted from blood. Receptors originate from a woman in her late teens or twenties in good health.

Only a few counts were recorded for this clonotype. The genes are TRBV6-2 or TRBV6-3 and TRBJ2-7; D call uncertain. Germline V gene lookup returns CDR1 MNHEY and CDR2 SVGEGT. Trimming took 4 bases from V and 0 from J, leaving 7 bases between them. The CDR3 is made up of 13 amino acids. The CDR3 reads CASSSLISYEQYV. The CDR3 coding sequence is TGTGCCAGCAGTTCTTTGATCTCCTACGAGCAGTACGTC.

This clonotype has only a few counts. The rearrangement uses TRBV28 and TRBJ2-3, with 10 bases aligning to TRBD1. Per germline, CDR1 MDHEN and CDR2 SYDVKM. The CDR3 length is 16 residues. Trimming took 5 bases from V and 2 from J; bases not matched to a gene: 7. CDR3 DNA sequence: TGTGCCAGCAGTAGGACAGGGGGAATCAACACAGATACGCAGTATTTT. Translated, it gives CASSRTGGINTDTQYF. Full variable domain (remainder filled in from reference TRBV28 and TRBJ2-3): DVKVTQSSRYLVKRTGEKVFLECVQDMDHENMFWYRQDPGLGLRLIYFSYDVKMKEKGDIPEGYSVSREKKERFSLILESASTNQTSMYLCASSRTGGINTDTQYFGPGTRLTVL.

This clonotype appeared a single time. The V call is TRBV27, the J call TRBJ2-6; D is uncertain. CDR1 and CDR2 (germline): MNHEY, SMNVEV (reference sequence). V was pared by 8 bases and J by 1 base, with 3 bases between. This CDR3 region has 12 residues. CDR3 amino acids: CASGSGANVLTF. The CDR3 DNA is TGTGCCAGCGGGTCTGGGGCCAACGTCCTGACTTTC.

The rearrangement links TRBV29-1 to TRBJ2-5; a possible D gene is TRBD2 (7 bases). Trimming removed 6 bases from V and 2 bases from J, with 25 bases in between. CDR1 and CDR2 (germline): SQVTM, ANQGSEA. CDR3 length: 17 amino acids. CDR3 DNA: TGCAGCGTCCTCCGGGGGCTAGCGGAGAGGGTACAAGAGACCCAGTACTTC. Translating it yields CSVLRGLAERVQETQYF.

As concerns this clonotype: At one end the junction does not follow the germline gene, possibly because of a read error. The chain uses TRBV12-3 or TRBV12-4 and TRBJ2-7; D remains unclear. This CDR3 spans 13 amino acids. The CDR3 here is CASSPGLSDEQYF. The CDR3 nucleotides read TGTGCCAGCAGTCCCGGGCTCTCCGACGAGCAGTACTTC.